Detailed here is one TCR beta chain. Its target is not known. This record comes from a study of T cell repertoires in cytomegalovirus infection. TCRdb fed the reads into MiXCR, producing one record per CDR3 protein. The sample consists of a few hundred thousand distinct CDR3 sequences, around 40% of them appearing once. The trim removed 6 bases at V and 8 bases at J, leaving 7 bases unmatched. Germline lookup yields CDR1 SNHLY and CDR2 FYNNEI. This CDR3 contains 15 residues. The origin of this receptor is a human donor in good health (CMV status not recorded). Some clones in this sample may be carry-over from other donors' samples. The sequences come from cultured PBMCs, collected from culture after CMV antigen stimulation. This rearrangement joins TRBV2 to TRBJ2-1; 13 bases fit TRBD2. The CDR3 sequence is CASSRTSGGMDEQFF. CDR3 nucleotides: TGTGCCAGCAGCCGGACTAGCGGGGGTATGGATGAGCAGTTCTTC.